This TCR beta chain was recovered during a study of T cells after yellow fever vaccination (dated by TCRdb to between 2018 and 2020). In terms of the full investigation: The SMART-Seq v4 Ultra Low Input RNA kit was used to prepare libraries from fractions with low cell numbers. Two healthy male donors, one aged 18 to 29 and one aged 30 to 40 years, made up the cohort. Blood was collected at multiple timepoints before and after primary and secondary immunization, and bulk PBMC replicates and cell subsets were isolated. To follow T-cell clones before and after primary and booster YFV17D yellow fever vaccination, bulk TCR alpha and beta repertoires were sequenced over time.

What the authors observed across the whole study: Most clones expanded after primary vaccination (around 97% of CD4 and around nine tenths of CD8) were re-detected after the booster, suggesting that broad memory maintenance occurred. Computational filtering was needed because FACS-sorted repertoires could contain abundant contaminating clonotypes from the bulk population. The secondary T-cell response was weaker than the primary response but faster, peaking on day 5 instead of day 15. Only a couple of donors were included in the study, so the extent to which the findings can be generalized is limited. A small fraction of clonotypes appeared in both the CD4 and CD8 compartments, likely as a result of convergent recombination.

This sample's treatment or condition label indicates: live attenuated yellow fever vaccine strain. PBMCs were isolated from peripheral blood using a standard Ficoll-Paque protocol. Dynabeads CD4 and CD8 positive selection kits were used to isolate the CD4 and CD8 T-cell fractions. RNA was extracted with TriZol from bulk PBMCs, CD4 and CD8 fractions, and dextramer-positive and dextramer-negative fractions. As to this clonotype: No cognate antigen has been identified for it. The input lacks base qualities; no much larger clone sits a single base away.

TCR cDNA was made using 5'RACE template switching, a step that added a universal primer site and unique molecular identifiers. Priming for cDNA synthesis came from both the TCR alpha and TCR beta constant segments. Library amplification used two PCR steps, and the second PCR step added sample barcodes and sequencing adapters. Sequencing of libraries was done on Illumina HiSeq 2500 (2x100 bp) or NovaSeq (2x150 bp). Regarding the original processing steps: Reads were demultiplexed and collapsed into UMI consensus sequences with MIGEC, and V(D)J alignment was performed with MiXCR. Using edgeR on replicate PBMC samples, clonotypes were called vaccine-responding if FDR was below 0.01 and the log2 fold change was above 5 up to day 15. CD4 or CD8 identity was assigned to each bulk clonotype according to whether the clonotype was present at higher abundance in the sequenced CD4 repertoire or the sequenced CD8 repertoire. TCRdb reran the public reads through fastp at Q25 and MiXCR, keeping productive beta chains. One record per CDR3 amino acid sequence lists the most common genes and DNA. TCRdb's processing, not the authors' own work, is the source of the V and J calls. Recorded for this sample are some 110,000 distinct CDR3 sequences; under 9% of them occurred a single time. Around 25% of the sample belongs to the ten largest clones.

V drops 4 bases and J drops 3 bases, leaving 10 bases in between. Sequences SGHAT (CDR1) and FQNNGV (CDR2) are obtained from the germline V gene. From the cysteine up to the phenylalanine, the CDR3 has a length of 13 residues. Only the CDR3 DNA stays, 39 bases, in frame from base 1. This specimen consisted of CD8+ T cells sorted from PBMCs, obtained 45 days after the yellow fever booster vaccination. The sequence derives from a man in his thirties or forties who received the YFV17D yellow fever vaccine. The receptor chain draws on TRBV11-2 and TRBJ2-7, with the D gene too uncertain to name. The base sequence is TGTGCCAGCAGCTCAGGACCCAACTACGAGCAGTACTTC. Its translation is CASSSGPNYEQYF.